The entry that follows covers one T cell receptor beta chain sequence. Its target is unknown. CDR3 length equals 14 residues. Germline V gives CDR1 DFQATT, CDR2 SNEGSKA (reference sequence). Trimming pared 4 bases from V and 9 bases from J, leaving 19 bases between. This entry comes from a study of blood T cells in healthy people across ages. Whole-study findings and limits: As naive T cell percentage varied, TCR beta diversity correlated strongly with it.

A second PCR, run for about 6 to 11 cycles, used a sample-barcoded 5' primer plus a J-beta primer mix. A single record per CDR3 protein comes from TCRdb applying MiXCR to the 5' RACE reads. Of 650,000 to 1,000,000 distinct CDR3 sequences in the sample, roughly 40% are singletons; the top ten hold 10% to 15%. This chain links TRBV20-1 with TRBJ1-5, with D tentatively TRBD1 (6 bases). Sequencing was carried out using blood. The source of this sequence is a man younger than 35 in good health. CDR3 bases: TGCAGTGCTAAGGGACATTCCGAATTTTCGCCCCAGCATTTT. Its protein is CSAKGHSEFSPQHF.